This is a list of T cell receptor beta chains from one sample in a study of shared clonotypes between healthy human individuals. TCRdb's table, derived via immunoSEQ multiplex PCR, lists solely in-frame clones and lacks some. The data show about 2.3 million clones, approximately 93% seen once. The sequencing input was naive CD4+ T cells from PBMCs. Receptor source: a man between 18 and 29 years old in good health. Some clones in this sample may be carry-over from other donors' samples. Each CDR3 is given with its conserved first and last residue. A D gene is named only where the DNA matches it firmly. Only part of the rows carry a size: once, few, many, or a class if the clone is expanded.

TRBJ2-7,-,-,TRBV9,TGTGCCAGCAGCGTAGCTTCTGGGGGTCCCTACGAGCAGTACTTC,CASSVASGGPYEQYF
TRBJ2-1,TRBD2,-,TRBV9,TGTGCCAGCAGCCCTAGCGGGACTTCCTACAATGAGCAGTTCTTC,CASSPSGTSYNEQFF
TRBJ2-3,-,once,TRBV11-1,TGTGCCAGCAGCTCAGAGGGCTCTACAGATACGCAGTATTTT,CASSSEGSTDTQYF
TRBJ1-5,-,once,TRBV12-5,TGTGCTAGTGGTTCGGGGACATCCTACGGGGATCAGCCCCAGCATTTT,CASGSGTSYGDQPQHF
TRBJ2-3,TRBD1,-,TRBV29-1,TGCAGCGTTATGCAGGGGGCAGATACGCAGTATTTT,CSVMQGADTQYF
TRBJ1-5,-,-,TRBV6-5,TGTGCCAGCAGTTCCCTCCCCCCCCAGCCCCAGCATTTT,CASSSLPPQPQHF
TRBJ2-2,TRBD2,once,TRBV7-3,TGTGCCAGCAGCCCTAGCGGGCCGAACACCGGGGAGCTGTTTTTT,CASSPSGPNTGELFF
TRBJ2-1,-,-,TRBV7-2,TGTGCCAGCAGCGCCGGGGTTTACAATGAGCAGTTCTTC,CASSAGVYNEQFF
TRBJ2-1,TRBD2,-,TRBV28,TGTGCCAGCAGCTCCGGGACTAGCGGGAGCTCCTACAATGAGCAGTTCTTC,CASSSGTSGSSYNEQFF
TRBJ2-7,TRBD1,-,TRBV11-1,TGTGCCAGCAGCTTAACCGGGACAGAGGGGAACGAGCAGTACTTC,CASSLTGTEGNEQYF
TRBJ2-7,-,once,TRBV2,TGTGCCAGCAGTAGCTGGGACGTCACCTACGAGCAGTACTTC,CASSSWDVTYEQYF
TRBJ2-1,TRBD2,-,TRBV7-3,TGTGCCAGCAGCTCTAGCGGGAGCTACAATGAGCAGTTCTTC,CASSSSGSYNEQFF
TRBJ1-5,TRBD1,-,TRBV11-2,TGTGCCAGCAGCTTAGAAATGGGACAGGGCAATCAGCCCCAGCATTTT,CASSLEMGQGNQPQHF
TRBJ1-5,-,-,TRBV27,TGTGCCAGCAGTTTCCTCAATAGGGATCAGCCCCAGCATTTT,CASSFLNRDQPQHF
TRBJ1-5,-,-,TRBV10-3,TGTGCCATCAGTGGACAGGAAGATCAGCCCCAGCATTTT,CAISGQEDQPQHF
TRBJ2-1,-,-,TRBV11-3,TGTGCCAGCAGCGCTGGCAATGAGCAGTTCTTC,CASSAGNEQFF
TRBJ1-1,-,-,TRBV28,TGTGCCAGCAGTTTTCGGACCAACACTGAAGCTTTCTTT,CASSFRTNTEAFF
TRBJ2-1,-,-,TRBV7-9,TGTGCCAGCAGCCTTTTCGCATCCTACAATGAGCAGTTCTTC,CASSLFASYNEQFF
TRBJ2-5,-,-,TRBV7-8,TGTGCCAGCAGCTTAGGACAGGCCCAAGAGACCCAGTACTTC,CASSLGQAQETQYF
TRBJ1-1,-,-,TRBV6-5,TGTGCCAGCAGTCGGTCCGAGGTCGCCAATCCTGAAGCTTTCTTT,CASSRSEVANPEAFF
TRBJ1-1,-,-,TRBV7-3,TGTGCCAGCAGCCCACAGGGTTCAGGCACTGAAGCTTTCTTT,CASSPQGSGTEAFF
TRBJ2-1,TRBD2,-,TRBV28,TGTGCCAGCAGTTTCGCATTTAGCGGGAGGTGGGGCAATGAGCAGTTCTTC,CASSFAFSGRWGNEQFF
TRBJ2-1,TRBD2,once,TRBV4-1,TGCGCCAGCAGCCAAGGGCCTCTAGCGGGAGTTAAGGGGAATGAGCAGTTCTTC,CASSQGPLAGVKGNEQFF
TRBJ1-1,TRBD1,-,TRBV6-5,TGTGCCAGCAGTTACTCTAGGGGGCTCACTGAAGCTTTCTTT,CASSYSRGLTEAFF
TRBJ1-2,TRBD1,-,TRBV15,TGTGCCACCAGCGGAAGGGACAGGGGCAACTATGGCTACACCTTC,CATSGRDRGNYGYTF
TRBJ1-2,-,-,TRBV28,TGTGCCAGCAGTTTAGGTCCCCTCTATGGCTACACCTTC,CASSLGPLYGYTF
TRBJ1-2,TRBD1,-,TRBV5-1,TGCGCCAGCAGCTTGGGAGACAGGGGGTATGGCTACACCTTC,CASSLGDRGYGYTF
TRBJ2-7,-,once,TRBV28,TGTGCCAGCAGACCCGGGACTGAGACCTACGAGCAGTACTTC,CASRPGTETYEQYF
TRBJ2-7,TRBD1,-,TRBV7-2,TGTGCCAGCAGTTTAGACGCCAGGGGGAGCCTGGGGAAGCAGTACTTC,CASSLDARGSLGKQYF
TRBJ1-2,-,few,TRBV19,TGTGCCAGTAGTTCCCGGCGGGGTAGCGGCTACACCTTC,CASSSRRGSGYTF
TRBJ2-3,TRBD2,-,TRBV2,TGTGCCAGCAGTGAGGAACTAGCGGGAGGCACAGATACGCAGTATTTT,CASSEELAGGTDTQYF
TRBJ2-5,-,-,TRBV7-2,TGTGCCAGCAGCCCGGGGGTCTCCCGAGAGACCCAGTACTTC,CASSPGVSRETQYF
TRBJ2-7,-,-,TRBV6-1,TGTGCCAGCAGTGAAGCCGGCATCTACGAGCAGTACTTC,CASSEAGIYEQYF
TRBJ2-7,-,-,TRBV7-9,TGTGCCAGCAGCTTAGAGGGGGACTCCTACGAGCAGTACTTC,CASSLEGDSYEQYF
TRBJ2-6,-,-,TRBV5-1,TGCGCCAGCAGCTCTTTAGCGGAAGGGGCCAACGTCCTGACTTTC,CASSSLAEGANVLTF
TRBJ2-3,-,-,TRBV19,TGTGCCAGTAGTATCTCTTCAGGTCGCACCACGCAGTATTTT,CASSISSGRTTQYF
TRBJ1-1,-,-,TRBV5-4,TGTGCCAGCAGCCTCGCGGGGGAAGAAGCTTTCTTT,CASSLAGEEAFF
TRBJ2-6,TRBD1,-,TRBV27,TGTGCCAGCAGTTCACAAGCGACAGGGCTCCGCTCTGGGGCCAACGTCCTGACTTTC,CASSSQATGLRSGANVLTF
TRBJ1-4,-,-,TRBV4-1,TGCGCCAGCAGCCATCCCTTGGAGGAAAAACTGTTTTTT,CASSHPLEEKLFF
TRBJ1-1,-,-,TRBV29-1,TGCAGCGTCGCCGACAGGACAAGTGGGTTCTTT,CSVADRTSGFF